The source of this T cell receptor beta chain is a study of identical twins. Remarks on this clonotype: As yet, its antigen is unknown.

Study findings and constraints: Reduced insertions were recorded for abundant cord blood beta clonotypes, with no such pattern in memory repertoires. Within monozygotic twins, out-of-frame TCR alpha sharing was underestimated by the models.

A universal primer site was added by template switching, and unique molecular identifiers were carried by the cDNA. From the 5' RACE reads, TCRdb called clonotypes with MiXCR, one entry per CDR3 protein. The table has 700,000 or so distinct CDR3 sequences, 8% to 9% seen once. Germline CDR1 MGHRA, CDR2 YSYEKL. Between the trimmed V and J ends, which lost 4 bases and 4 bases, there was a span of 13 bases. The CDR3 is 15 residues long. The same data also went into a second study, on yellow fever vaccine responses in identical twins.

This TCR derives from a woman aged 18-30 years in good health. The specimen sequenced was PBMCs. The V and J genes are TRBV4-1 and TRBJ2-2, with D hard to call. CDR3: CASSPPVALTGELFF. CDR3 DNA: TGCGCCAGCAGCCCCCCCGTGGCCCTCACCGGGGAGCTGTTTTTT.